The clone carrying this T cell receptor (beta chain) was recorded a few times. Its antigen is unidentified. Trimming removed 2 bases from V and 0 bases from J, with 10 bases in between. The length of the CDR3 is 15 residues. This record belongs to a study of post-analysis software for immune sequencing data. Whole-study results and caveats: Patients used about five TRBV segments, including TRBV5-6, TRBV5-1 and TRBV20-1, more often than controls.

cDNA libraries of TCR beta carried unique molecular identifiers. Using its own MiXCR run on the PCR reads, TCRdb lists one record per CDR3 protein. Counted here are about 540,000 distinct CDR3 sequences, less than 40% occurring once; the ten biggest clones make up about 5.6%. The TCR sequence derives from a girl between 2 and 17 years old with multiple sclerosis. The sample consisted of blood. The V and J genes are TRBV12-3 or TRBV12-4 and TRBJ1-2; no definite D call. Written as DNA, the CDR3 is TGTGCCAGCAGTTTATCGGTAGGAGCTAACTATGGCTACACCTTC. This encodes CASSLSVGANYGYTF.